This T cell receptor beta chain was documented in a study of blood T cell repertoires in COVID-19. The protocol was immunoSEQ multiplex PCR, while the TCRdb copy is restricted to in-frame clones and leaves out a portion. Of fewer than 250,000 clones listed, approximately 91% are singletons. This CDR3 comprises 14 residues. Trimming pared 1 base from V and 2 bases from J, leaving 8 bases between. Germline V gene sequence: CDR1 SEHNR, CDR2 FQNEAQ (reference sequence). The chain joins TRBV7-9 to TRBJ2-5; D remains unclear. The sample taken for sequencing was peripheral blood. The clonotype comes from a man aged 30-40 years with COVID-19, enrolled during active disease. CDR3 in DNA: TGTGCCAGCAGCTTAGTCGCGGCTCAAGAGACCCAGTACTTC. Protein product: CASSLVAAQETQYF.